This TCR beta chain originates from a study of T cell responses to AZD1222 COVID-19 vaccine. With regard to this clone: Antigen: not known.

The analysis combined second doses at about 4 or about 12 weeks. Germline CDR1 and CDR2: MNHNS and SASEGT. V shed 3 bases, J shed 7 bases, and the junction held 7 bases outside the gene matches. The CDR3 has 15 amino acids. Broader study findings: Donors were chiefly white British, with a greater number of females, and clonal diversity was perhaps underestimated. Regions 160-218 and 743-854 held dominance among vaccine-associated CD4 TCRs, which spanned spike. Vaccination with two AZD1222 doses was followed by a rise in Spike-specific TCR breadth and depth.

The data were produced by immunoSEQ multiplex PCR, yet TCRdb's version contains in-frame clones alone and is incomplete. The repertoire holds roughly 120,000 clones, with around 83% as singletons. The starting material was peripheral blood, obtained 28 days after the second AZD1222 dose. This chain uses TRBV6-1 with TRBJ2-2; 8 bases fit TRBD1. This sequence originates from an adult who received the AZD1222 COVID-19 vaccine. CDR3: CASSDGQGVVGELFF. CDR3 coding DNA: TGTGCCAGCAGTGATGGACAGGGCGTCGTCGGGGAGCTGTTTTTT.